Below, 30 T cell receptor beta chains from the same sample are listed, as sequenced in a study of shared clonotypes between healthy human individuals. Assay used: immunoSEQ multiplex PCR; TCRdb lists only in-frame clones, some missing. The sample lists approximately 1.5 million clones; around 98.5% were seen once. Sequencing used naive CD4+ T cells sorted from blood. Indicated subset: CD45RA+ positively selected. These receptors all stem from a man aged 25-45 years in good health.

This sequence joins TRBV7-8 and TRBJ2-2, with TRBD1 identical over 12 bases. V was pared by 2 bases and J by 3 bases, with 19 bases of the junction left unmatched. The CDR3 runs 22 residues. In germline, CDR1 is SGHVS, CDR2 FQNEAQ. CDR3 residues: CASSLLWGRRGQGAVDTGELFF. CDR3 sequence (DNA): TGTGCCAGCAGCTTACTATGGGGCCGTCGGGGACAGGGGGCAGTGGACACCGGGGAGCTGTTTTTT.

Worth noting for this clone: Other DNA sequences in the sample encode the same CDR3. The chain is built from TRBV5-1 and TRBJ2-7; 11 nucleotides align to TRBD2. The CDR3 runs 14 residues. Germline V gene data show CDR1 as SGHRS and CDR2 as YFSETQ. V was clipped by 4 bases and J by 5 bases; unmatched bases: 5. This CDR3 reads CASSLGTSGNEQYF. The CDR3 DNA reads TGCGCCAGCAGCCTCGGGACTAGCGGCAACGAGCAGTACTTC.

This chain connects TRBV5-6 to TRBJ2-5; D is unclear. V lost 1 base to trimming and J lost 5 bases, with 6 bases between them. Germline CDR1 and CDR2: SGHDT and YYEEEE. CDR3 length equals 12 residues. CDR3 nucleotides: TGTGCCAGCAGCTTGTGGGGTGAGACCCAGTACTTC. It encodes CASSLWGETQYF.

The CDR3 DNA reads TGCAGCGTTGAAAGGGGGCTAGGGTACACTGAAGCTTTCTTT. Translation: CSVERGLGYTEAFF. This rearrangement joins TRBV29-1 to TRBJ1-1; 7 nucleotides agree with TRBD1. Germline V gene lookup returns CDR1 SQVTM and CDR2 ANQGSEA. The CDR3 is 14 residues long. Germline trimming cut 2 bases from V and 3 bases from J; bases unmatched to any gene: 6. Full variable domain (remainder filled in from reference TRBV29-1 and TRBJ1-1): SAVISQKPSRDICQRGTSLTIQCQVDSQVTMMFWYRQQPGQSLTLIATANQGSEATYESGFVIDKFPISRPNLTFSTLTVSNMSPEDSSIYLCSVERGLGYTEAFFGQGTRLTVV.

Worth noting for this clone: At the DNA level, this CDR3 is encoded by other sequences in the same sample as well. This chain uses TRBV28 with TRBJ2-6; D might be TRBD1 (6 bases). Germline-derived CDR1 and CDR2 are MDHEN and SYDVKM. The CDR3 loop spans 15 amino acids. V dropped 3 bases and J dropped 1 base, with 7 bases sitting between them. The CDR3 bases are TGTGCCAGCAGTTTGAGGGGGTCTGGGGCCAACGTCCTGACTTTC. Translation: CASSLRGSGANVLTF.

As for this clone: The sample has other DNA sequences that encode this CDR3 too. The chain has TRBV6-5 and TRBJ2-2; D gene ambiguous. Germline V gives CDR1 MNHEY, CDR2 SVGAGI. V shed 5 bases and J shed 2 bases, with 6 bases lying between them. The CDR3 is 13 amino acids. The CDR3 nucleotides are TGTGCCAGCAGTAGGTCTAACACCGGGGAGCTGTTTTTT. Protein sequence: CASSRSNTGELFF.

The chain has TRBV10-3 and TRBJ1-5; 7 bases align to TRBD1. J lost 7 bases, V lost 6 bases, and 9 bases had no gene match. CDR3 length equals 14 residues. CDR1 is ENHRY, CDR2 SYGVKD, per germline. CDR3: CAISVTGDGQPQHF. CDR3 bases: TGTGCCATCAGCGTTACAGGGGACGGACAGCCCCAGCATTTT.

CDR3 protein: CASSQERYEQYF. DNA of the CDR3: TGTGCCAGCAGCCAAGAGCGCTACGAGCAGTACTTC. J is TRBJ2-7 and V is TRBV7-9; D remains ambiguous. Trimming pared 5 bases from V and 3 bases from J, leaving 8 bases between. Germline CDR1 SEHNR, CDR2 FQNEAQ (reference sequence). The CDR3 contains 12 residues.

Points on this clone: The identical CDR3 is also encoded by other nucleotide sequences in the sample. This chain joins TRBV30 and TRBJ2-7; unclear D gene. The V gene lost 2 bases and the J gene lost 2 bases, with 4 bases spanning the gap. The CDR3 spans 11 residues. From germline, CDR1 is GTSNPN and CDR2 SVGIG (reference sequence). DNA for the CDR3: TGTGCCTGGAGTACAGCCTACGAGCAGTACTTC. It specifies CAWSTAYEQYF. The variable domain in full, completed from reference TRBV30 and TRBJ2-7, reads SQTIHQWPATLVQPVGSPLSLECTVEGTSNPNLYWYRQAAGRGLQLLFYSVGIGQISSEVPQNLSASRPQDRQFILSSKKLLLSDSGFYLCAWSTAYEQYFGPGTRLTVT.

The chain joins TRBV7-6 to TRBJ2-5; no clear D. CDR3 size: 13 residues. Trimming left V 3 bases short and J 3 bases short, with 8 bases between. Germline V lookup: CDR1 SGHVS, CDR2 FNYEAQ. Here the CDR3 reads CASSFGEKETQYF. For the CDR3, the DNA is TGTGCCAGCAGCTTTGGGGAAAAAGAGACCCAGTACTTC.

The chain links TRBV7-8 to TRBJ2-3; a possible D gene is TRBD1 (5 bases). The germline V gene has CDR1 SGHVS and CDR2 FQNEAQ. The CDR3 is 15 amino acids. V lost 1 base to trimming and J lost 2 bases, with 10 bases between them. For the CDR3, the DNA is TGTGCCAGCAGCTTAGTCGCAGGGTACACAGATACGCAGTATTTT. Amino acids: CASSLVAGYTDTQYF. The full variable domain, its missing parts supplied by reference TRBV7-8 and TRBJ2-3, is GAGVSQSPRYKVAKRGQDVALRCDPISGHVSLFWYQQALGQGPEFLTYFQNEAQLDKSGLPSDRFFAERPEGSVSTLKIQRTQQEDSAVYLCASSLVAGYTDTQYFGPGTRLTVL.

The V call is TRBV6-1, the J call TRBJ2-1, with TRBD2 identical over 7 bases. The CDR3 is 18 amino acids. V was clipped by 0 bases and J by 4 bases; unmatched bases: 12. CDR1 is MNHNS, CDR2 SASEGT, per germline. Here the CDR3 reads CASSEAPPGGTTYNEQFF. CDR3 DNA: TGTGCCAGCAGTGAAGCGCCCCCGGGAGGCACAACTTACAATGAGCAGTTCTTC.

The chain has TRBV5-1 and TRBJ1-1; no definite D call. Trimming shortened V by 5 bases and J by 0 bases, and 11 bases separated the two germline ends. Germline V gene sequence: CDR1 SGHRS, CDR2 YFSETQ. The CDR3 consists of 14 residues. CDR3 sequence reads: CASRAEVMNTEAFF. CDR3 in DNA: TGCGCCAGCAGGGCAGAGGTCATGAACACTGAAGCTTTCTTT.

This chain uses TRBV7-8 with TRBJ2-1; maybe TRBD1 (8 bases). V dropped 7 bases and J dropped 5 bases, with 15 bases sitting between them. The germline CDR1 and CDR2 sequences are SGHVS and FQNEAQ. This CDR3 region has 14 residues. CDR3: CASNRGRGNNEQFF. In nucleotides, the CDR3 is TGTGCCAGCAACAGGGGGAGGGGTAACAATGAGCAGTTCTTC. Using reference TRBV7-8 and TRBJ2-1 for the parts outside the CDR3, the full variable domain is GAGVSQSPRYKVAKRGQDVALRCDPISGHVSLFWYQQALGQGPEFLTYFQNEAQLDKSGLPSDRFFAERPEGSVSTLKIQRTQQEDSAVYLCASNRGRGNNEQFFGPGTRLTVL.

Here the CDR3 DNA reads TGTGCCAGTAGTATAGCCACTCGGGGGCTCCAAGAGACCCAGTACTTC. This translates into CASSIATRGLQETQYF. The J gene is TRBJ2-5, the V gene TRBV19; perhaps D is TRBD1 or TRBD2 (6 bases each). Trimming pared 1 base from V and 1 base from J, leaving 13 bases between. This CDR3 has 16 residues. From germline, CDR1 is LNHDA and CDR2 SQIVND (reference sequence).

The chain carries TRBV6-5 and TRBJ2-1; 8 bases align to TRBD1. V lost 7 bases, J lost 9 bases, and 11 bases stayed unmatched. Germline V gene sequence: CDR1 MNHEY, CDR2 SVGAGI. This CDR3 has 14 residues. CDR3 in amino acids: CASNADRGLSEQFF. The CDR3 coding sequence is TGTGCCAGCAATGCAGACAGGGGCTTGAGTGAGCAGTTCTTC.

The chain is built from TRBV18 and TRBJ2-1; TRBD1 agrees at 7 bases. The CDR3 contains 15 residues. V shed 2 bases, J shed 6 bases, and the junction held 7 bases outside the gene matches. Germline V gene data show CDR1 as KGHSH and CDR2 as LQKENI. CDR3 bases: TGTGCCAGCTCACCAGAAAACAGGGGCCGCAATGAGCAGTTCTTC. It encodes CASSPENRGRNEQFF. The variable domain in full, with the rest retrieved from reference TRBV18 and TRBJ2-1, is NAGVMQNPRHLVRRRGQEARLRCSPMKGHSHVYWYRQLPEEGLKFMVYLQKENIIDESGMPKERFSAEFPKEGPSILRIQQVVRGDSAAYFCASSPENRGRNEQFFGPGTRLTVL.

CDR3: CASSVVVDYYEQYF. The CDR3 DNA is TGCGCCAGCAGTGTAGTGGTGGATTACTACGAGCAGTACTTC. The chain recombines TRBV10-2 with TRBJ2-7; no clear D gene. The germline CDR1 and CDR2 sequences are WSHSY and SAAADI. The CDR3 sequence is 14 residues long. The V gene lost 4 bases and the J gene lost 3 bases, with 13 bases spanning the gap.

The CDR3 region has the DNA TGTGCCAGCAGCGCTACGGGGTTCGGCCAAGAGACCCAGTACTTC. Protein sequence: CASSATGFGQETQYF. The chain links TRBV7-3 to TRBJ2-5, with a possible D match to TRBD2 (5 bases). The CDR3 spans 15 residues. Deletions cut 5 bases from V and 1 base from J, with 14 bases between. From germline, CDR1 is SGHTA and CDR2 FQGTGA.

This chain connects TRBV18 to TRBJ1-1; no definite D call. Germline loops: CDR1 KGHSH, CDR2 LQKENI. Trimming cost V 5 bases and J 5 bases, with 18 bases left between them. The CDR3 is 15 residues long. CDR3 DNA: TGTGCCAGCTCAACTATGGACGTCCCCGGGACTGAAGCTTTCTTT. Translated, it gives CASSTMDVPGTEAFF.

V gene TRBV6-5 combines with J gene TRBJ2-7; D remains unclear. The CDR3 has 12 amino acids. Looked up from germline, CDR1 is MNHEY and CDR2 is SVGAGI. The V gene lost 11 bases and the J gene lost 4 bases, with 15 bases spanning the gap. The CDR3 sequence is CASRGKIYEQYF. In DNA form, the CDR3 reads TGTGCCTCTCGCGGAAAAATTTACGAGCAGTACTTC.

The chain uses TRBV7-2 and TRBJ2-5, with 10 bases fitting TRBD2. Germline CDR1 and CDR2: SGHTA and FQGNSA. The V gene end was trimmed by 5 bases and the J gene end by 2 bases; junction bases not matched to a gene: 11. The CDR3 runs to 17 residues. The CDR3 reads CASSRSSGLAQQETQYF. CDR3 in DNA: TGTGCCAGCAGCCGTAGTTCGGGACTAGCGCAACAAGAGACCCAGTACTTC.

As for this clone: Different DNA sequences within this sample yield the same CDR3. CDR3 bases: TGTGCCAGCAGCTTAGAGGGTTCGGGGACTGAAGCTTTCTTT. Translating it yields CASSLEGSGTEAFF. The chain has TRBV11-3 and TRBJ1-1, with D hard to call. The CDR3 sequence is 14 residues long. Germline V gives CDR1 SGHNT, CDR2 YENEEA. Trimming pared 0 bases from V and 5 bases from J, leaving 10 bases between. The whole variable domain, remainder taken from reference TRBV11-3 and TRBJ1-1, is EAGVVQSPRYKIIEKKQPVAFWCNPISGHNTLYWYLQNLGQGPELLIRYENEEAVDDSQLPKDRFSAERLKGVDSTLKIQPAELGDSAVYLCASSLEGSGTEAFFGQGTRLTVV.

The chain carries TRBV28 and TRBJ2-7; perhaps TRBD1 as D (6 bases). The CDR3 runs 15 residues. Germline V gene lookup returns CDR1 MDHEN and CDR2 SYDVKM. V was cut by 6 bases and J by 1 base, with 16 bases left in between. The DNA for the CDR3 is TGTGCCAGCAGCCCCGACAGGCGCCGTTCCTACGAGCAGTACTTC. The encoded protein is CASSPDRRRSYEQYF.

J is TRBJ2-1 and V is TRBV5-1; TRBD1 is a possible D gene (10 bases). V lost 1 base, J lost 5 bases, and 31 bases lay in between. The V gene's germline CDR1 is SGHRS and CDR2 YFSETQ. The CDR3 is made up of 21 amino acids. The CDR3 region is CASSLPTGGIGGRALNNEQFF. In DNA form, the CDR3 reads TGCGCCAGCAGCTTGCCGACAGGGGGCATCGGCGGGAGGGCCCTCAACAATGAGCAGTTCTTC.

The sample holds one count of this clone. The V and J genes are TRBV27 and TRBJ2-3; 8 nucleotides line up with TRBD2. The CDR3 has 13 amino acids. The V gene's germline CDR1 is MNHEY and CDR2 SMNVEV (reference sequence). Germline trimming cut 7 bases from V and 6 bases from J; bases unmatched to any gene: 6. CDR3 region: CASKGLGVDTQYF. The CDR3 DNA follows: TGTGCCAGCAAGGGACTAGGAGTGGATACGCAGTATTTT.

In nucleotides, the CDR3 is TGCGCCAGCAGCTTTGAGTCGGTTTACAATGAGCAGTTCTTC. This codes for CASSFESVYNEQFF. V usage is TRBV5-1 and J usage is TRBJ2-1; D unresolved. Looked up from germline, CDR1 is SGHRS and CDR2 is YFSETQ. Deletions cut 2 bases from V and 4 bases from J, with 10 bases between. This CDR3 region has 14 residues.

This clone was found once. The same CDR3 also results from other DNA sequences found in this sample. This rearrangement joins TRBV29-1 to TRBJ2-5; 7 positions agree with TRBD1. Germline-derived CDR1 and CDR2 are SQVTM and ANQGSEA. With V trimmed by 6 bases and J by 1 base, 2 bases remained unmatched. The CDR3 loop spans 12 amino acids. The CDR3 sequence is CSVGQAQETQYF. CDR3 in DNA: TGCAGCGTAGGACAGGCCCAAGAGACCCAGTACTTC. Complete variable domain (other parts from reference TRBV29-1 and TRBJ2-5): SAVISQKPSRDICQRGTSLTIQCQVDSQVTMMFWYRQQPGQSLTLIATANQGSEATYESGFVIDKFPISRPNLTFSTLTVSNMSPEDSSIYLCSVGQAQETQYFGPGTRLLVL.

The genes are TRBV6-1 and TRBJ2-7; 12 bases are shared with TRBD2. This CDR3 has 14 residues. The V gene's germline CDR1 is MNHNS and CDR2 SASEGT. V gave up 7 bases and J gave up 6 bases; unmatched junction bases: 7. The CDR3 protein is CASIRLAGVGEQYF. The CDR3 DNA is TGTGCCAGCATAAGACTAGCGGGAGTAGGCGAGCAGTACTTC.

V usage is TRBV7-6 and J usage is TRBJ2-3, with 8 positions matching TRBD1. CDR1 is SGHVS, CDR2 FNYEAQ, per germline. CDR3 length: 14 residues. The junction had 5 bases not matched to a gene; V was cut back by 3 bases and J by 6 bases. The CDR3 here is CASSFETGEDTQYF. For the CDR3, the DNA is TGTGCCAGCAGCTTTGAGACAGGGGAGGATACGCAGTATTTT.